This T cell receptor (beta chain) is from a study of blood T cells in healthy people across ages. Researchers isolated at least 6.5 million PBMCs per sample. The CDR3 has 14 residues. Germline lookup yields CDR1 MNHEY and CDR2 SVGEGT. The V and J ends lost 6 bases and 7 bases, in that order; junction bases with no gene match: 9. A sample-barcoded 5' primer and a J-beta primer mix were used in a second PCR of about 7 to 12 cycles. TCRdb re-called the 5' RACE reads through MiXCR, storing one row per CDR3 protein. The sample has 950,000 to 1,200,000 distinct CDR3 sequences, around two fifths seen once. Study-level points and caveats: The study found TCR beta diversity correlated strongly with naive T cell percentage.

Concerning this clonotype itself: The target antigen is unknown.

The TCR comes from a young man in good health. Sequencing was done on a sample of blood. The chain couples TRBV6-2 or TRBV6-3 to TRBJ1-1; 9 nucleotides align to TRBD1. In DNA, the CDR3 is TGTGCCAGCAGGGCTGCCGGGACAGGGCGTGAAGCTTTCTTT. Its translation: CASRAAGTGREAFF.